Below are 21 T cell receptor beta chains sequenced from a single sample in a study of T cells in Graves' hyperthyroidism and ophthalmopathy. RNA transcripts yielded amplified TCR beta CDR3 regions. Using the HTBI primer set, a first-round RT-PCR was run on the TCR CDR3. TCRdb redid the calling of the multiplex PCR reads with MiXCR, one entry per CDR3 protein. The sample contains 300,000 to 450,000 distinct CDR3 sequences, 15% to 20% of which appear only once. The sample was blood. These receptors were obtained from a middle-aged woman with Graves' ophthalmopathy.

This clonotype was recorded many times. The chain joins TRBV3-1 to TRBJ1-1; a possible D gene is TRBD1 (5 bases). V dropped 4 bases and J dropped 0 bases, with 15 bases sitting between them. This CDR3 is built from 16 residues. Germline CDR1 reads LGHDT; CDR2 reads YNNKEL (reference sequence). DNA of the CDR3: TGTGCCAGCAGCCGCCGAGCAGGGAGCATGAACACTGAAGCTTTCTTT. Residues: CASSRRAGSMNTEAFF.

This clonotype was counted at least ten times. The V and J genes are TRBV5-1 and TRBJ2-7; D remains unclear. Germline V gene data show CDR1 as SGHRS and CDR2 as YFSETQ. Trimming shortened V by 4 bases and J by 0 bases, and 8 bases separated the two germline ends. The CDR3 has 13 residues. This chain's CDR3 is CASSAITSYEQYF. CDR3 DNA: TGCGCCAGCAGCGCAATAACCTCCTACGAGCAGTACTTC.

This clonotype was picked up many times. The rearrangement links TRBV6-5 to TRBJ1-2; no definite D call. V lost 6 bases to trimming and J lost 4 bases, with 9 bases between them. CDR1 and CDR2 (germline): MNHEY, SVGAGI. There are 12 residues in the CDR3. The CDR3 is CASRPPSYGYTF. CDR3 DNA: TGTGCCAGCAGGCCGCCTTCCTATGGCTACACCTTC.

In this sample, this clonotype turned up many times. The rearrangement links TRBV12-3 or TRBV12-4 to TRBJ2-7; D remains ambiguous. Trimming cost V 4 bases and J 2 bases, with 15 bases left between them. This CDR3 is built from 15 residues. CDR3 nucleotide sequence: TGTGCCAGCAGTTCGAAGGCGGACGGACCCTACGAGCAGTACTTC. Protein sequence: CASSSKADGPYEQYF.

This clonotype was found many times. The chain has TRBV6-2 or TRBV6-3 and TRBJ2-5, with D tentatively TRBD1 or TRBD2 (7 bases each). CDR1 is MNHEY, CDR2 SVGEGT, per germline. Between the trimmed V and J ends, which lost 0 bases and 2 bases, there was a span of 10 bases. The CDR3 is made up of 15 amino acids. CDR3 nucleotide sequence: TGTGCCAGCAGTTACTCCAGGGGGGGACAAGAGACCCAGTACTTC. Its translation: CASSYSRGGQETQYF.

The rearrangement joins TRBV11-2 to TRBJ1-2; D not certain. V was trimmed by 5 bases and J by 4 bases, leaving 20 bases between them. The CDR3 is 16 amino acids. Germline assignment: CDR1 SGHAT and CDR2 FQNNGV. For the CDR3, the DNA is TGTGCCAGCAGCCTCGGACCGGTTAGCAAGGCCTATGGCTACACCTTC. It specifies CASSLGPVSKAYGYTF.

This clonotype was detected many times. V gene TRBV3-1 combines with J gene TRBJ2-5, with D tentatively TRBD2 (6 bases). The germline V gene has CDR1 LGHDT and CDR2 YNNKEL (reference sequence). The CDR3 sequence is 12 residues long. V lost 6 bases and J lost 6, with 11 bases in between. CDR3 region: CASSSGRKTQYF. CDR3 DNA: TGTGCCAGCAGTTCAGGGAGGAAGACCCAGTACTTC.

This clonotype was counted a few times. The chain is built from TRBV19 and TRBJ1-2, with 8 bases fitting TRBD1. V lost 7 bases to trimming and J lost 4 bases; unmatched junction nucleotides: 14. This CDR3 is 16 amino acids long. CDR1 LNHDA and CDR2 SQIVND come from the germline V gene (reference sequence). CDR3 sequence (DNA): TGTGCCAGTAACACCAGGACAGGGCTTGTCGGCTATGGCTACACCTTC. Its protein is CASNTRTGLVGYGYTF.

There are many counts of this clonotype. The chain combines TRBV7-2 with TRBJ1-1, with a tentative D call TRBD1 (6 bases). Trimming removed 6 bases from V and 3 bases from J, with 11 bases in between. Germline CDR1 is SGHTA and CDR2 is FQGNSA. CDR3 length: 13 residues. The CDR3 bases are TGTGCCAGCAGTTTACAGGGTTACACTGAAGCTTTCTTT. Its protein product is CASSLQGYTEAFF.

This clonotype was picked up many times. V and J are TRBV9 and TRBJ2-2; TRBD2 agrees at 12 bases. V shed 4 bases and J 6 bases; nucleotides not matched to a gene: 7. Germline assignment: CDR1 SGDLS and CDR2 YYNGEE. The CDR3 contains 16 residues. The CDR3 DNA sequence: TGTGCCAGCAGCCTAGCGGGAGGGCCTGGCTCCGGGGAGCTGTTTTTT. It codes for CASSLAGGPGSGELFF.

This clonotype was picked up many times. The chain recombines TRBV28 with TRBJ1-1; D is ambiguous. The ends were cut back, 3 bases at V and 2 bases at J, with 10 bases in the middle. The CDR3 runs to 14 residues. Per the germline V gene, CDR1 is MDHEN and CDR2 is SYDVKM. CDR3 sequence (DNA): TGTGCCAGCAGTTTGATACCAGTTAACACTGAAGCTTTCTTT. Encoded protein: CASSLIPVNTEAFF.

This clonotype was counted many times. The chain joins TRBV30 to TRBJ1-5; D is ambiguous. CDR1 is GTSNPN and CDR2 is SVGIG in the germline V gene (reference sequence). V lost 0 bases and J lost 7, with 10 bases in between. CDR3 length equals 13 residues. CDR3 in amino acids: CAWSVAGRQPQHF. The CDR3 DNA reads as TGTGCCTGGAGTGTAGCAGGTCGGCAGCCCCAGCATTTT.

There are many counts of this clonotype. The chain has TRBV29-1 and TRBJ1-2, with D perhaps matching TRBD1 (5 bases). The V gene's germline CDR1 is SQVTM and CDR2 ANQGSEA. The CDR3 consists of 15 residues. The V and J ends lost 0 bases and 3 bases respectively, with 14 bases between them. For the CDR3, the DNA is TGCAGCGTTGAAGAAGGGGACTCTTTCTACTATGGCTACACCTTC. Translated: CSVEEGDSFYYGYTF.

This clonotype was detected ten times or more. The chain uses TRBV29-1 and TRBJ2-5; D gene ambiguous. Trimming stripped 4 bases from V and 4 bases from J, with 4 bases between. This CDR3 is built from 10 residues. Germline CDR1 is SQVTM and CDR2 is ANQGSEA. This CDR3 reads CSVGGETQYF. The CDR3 DNA is TGCAGCGTTGGGGGAGAGACCCAGTACTTC.

This clonotype was seen ten or more times. The rearrangement joins TRBV19 to TRBJ1-1; D not certain. The CDR3 sequence is 13 residues long. V was clipped by 8 bases and J by 0 bases, with 10 bases between them. Per the germline V gene, CDR1 is LNHDA and CDR2 is SQIVND (reference sequence). As DNA, the CDR3 is TGTGCCAGTGGACGGCGCATGAACACTGAAGCTTTCTTT. Protein product: CASGRRMNTEAFF.

This clonotype has ten or more counts. The chain combines TRBV30 with TRBJ1-3; D is uncertain. CDR1 and CDR2 from the germline V gene are GTSNPN and SVGIG (reference sequence). The CDR3 is made up of 13 amino acids. The V end was cut by 2 bases, the J end by 1 base, with 6 bases between. CDR3 region: CAWSQLSGNTIYF. The CDR3 DNA reads TGTGCCTGGAGTCAGCTGTCTGGAAACACCATATATTTT.

This clonotype was seen only a few times. This chain uses TRBV7-2 with TRBJ2-2; 10 nucleotides match TRBD2. V lost 5 bases and J lost 5; bases outside the gene matches: 2. The CDR3 consists of 14 residues. Germline-derived CDR1 and CDR2 are SGHTA and FQGNSA. The CDR3: CASSETSGTGELFF. CDR3 sequence (DNA): TGTGCCAGCAGCGAGACTAGCGGGACCGGGGAGCTGTTTTTT. The full variable domain, completed using reference TRBV7-2 and TRBJ2-2, is GAGVSQSPSNKVTEKGKDVELRCDPISGHTALYWYRQSLGQGLEFLIYFQGNSAPDKSGLPSDRFSAERTGGSVSTLTIQRTQQEDSAVYLCASSETSGTGELFFGEGSRLTVL.

There are many counts of this clonotype. The CDR3 is CASSSELNTEAFF. The CDR3 DNA reads TGTGCCAGCAGCTCTGAGTTGAACACTGAAGCTTTCTTT. V and J are TRBV14 and TRBJ1-1; D gene ambiguous. There are 13 residues in the CDR3. V dropped 5 bases and J dropped 0 bases, with 7 bases sitting between them. Germline V gene sequence: CDR1 SGHDN, CDR2 FVKESK.

This clonotype has a count of ten or more. The CDR3 region is CASSQGIGGRARETQYF. The CDR3 region has the DNA TGCGCCAGCAGCCAAGGCATAGGTGGGAGGGCCCGGGAGACCCAGTACTTC. The chain has TRBV4-1 and TRBJ2-5, with TRBD2 identical over 7 bases. Germline loops: CDR1 MGHRA, CDR2 YSYEKL. V trimming: 1 base; J trimming: 5 bases; junction bases outside the gene matches: 13. The CDR3 runs to 17 residues.

This clonotype showed up many times. CDR3 region: CASRGFRSTDTQYF. CDR3 bases: TGTGCCAGCAGGGGTTTCAGGTCCACAGATACGCAGTATTTT. This chain connects TRBV27 to TRBJ2-3; no clear D. This CDR3 has 14 amino acids. Germline CDR1 MNHEY, CDR2 SMNVEV (reference sequence). Trimming stripped 6 bases from V and 2 bases from J, with 12 bases between.

The rearrangement joins TRBV28 to TRBJ2-7; 7 positions match TRBD1. The CDR3 is 13 residues long. Trimming took 6 bases from V and 6 from J; bases not matched to a gene: 8. CDR1 and CDR2 from the germline V gene are MDHEN and SYDVKM. CDR3 residues: CASRRTGVSEQYF. The CDR3 DNA reads as TGTGCCAGCAGAAGAACAGGGGTAAGCGAGCAGTACTTC.